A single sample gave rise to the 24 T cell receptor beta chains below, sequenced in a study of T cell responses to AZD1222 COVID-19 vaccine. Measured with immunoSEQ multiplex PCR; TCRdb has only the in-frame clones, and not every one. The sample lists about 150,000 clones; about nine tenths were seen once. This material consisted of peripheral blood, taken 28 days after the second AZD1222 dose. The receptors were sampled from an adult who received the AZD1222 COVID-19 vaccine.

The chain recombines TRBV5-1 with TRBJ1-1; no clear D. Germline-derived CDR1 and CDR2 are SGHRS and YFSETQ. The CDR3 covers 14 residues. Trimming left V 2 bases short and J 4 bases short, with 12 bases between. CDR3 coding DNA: TGCGCCAGCAGCTTTGACGGGATTGCCACTGAAGCTTTCTTT. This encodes CASSFDGIATEAFF.

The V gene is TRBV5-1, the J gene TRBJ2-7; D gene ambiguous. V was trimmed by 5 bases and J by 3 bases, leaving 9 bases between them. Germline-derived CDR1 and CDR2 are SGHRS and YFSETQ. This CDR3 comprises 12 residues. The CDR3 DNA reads TGCGCCAGCAGGAATACCTACTACGAGCAGTACTTC. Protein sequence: CASRNTYYEQYF.

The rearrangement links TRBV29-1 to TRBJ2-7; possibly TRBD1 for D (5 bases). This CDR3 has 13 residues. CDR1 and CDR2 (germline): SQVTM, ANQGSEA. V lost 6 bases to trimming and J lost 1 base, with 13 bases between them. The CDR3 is CSVSRRDSYEQYF. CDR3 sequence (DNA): TGCAGCGTGTCCCGCAGGGATTCCTACGAGCAGTACTTC.

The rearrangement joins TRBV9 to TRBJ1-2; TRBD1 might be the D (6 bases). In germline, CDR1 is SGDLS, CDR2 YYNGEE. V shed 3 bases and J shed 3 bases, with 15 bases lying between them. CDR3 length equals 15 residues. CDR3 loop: CASSAGELRDYGYTF. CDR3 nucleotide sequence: TGTGCCAGCAGCGCAGGGGAGCTCCGTGACTATGGCTACACCTTC.

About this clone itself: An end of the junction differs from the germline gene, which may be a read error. The CDR3 sequence is CASSVEGARDEQFF. As DNA, the CDR3 is TGTGCCAGTAGTGTAGAGGGGGCCAGGGATGAGCAGTTCTTC. The V call is TRBV19, the J call TRBJ2-1, with TRBD1 matching over 7 bases. Germline CDR1 reads LNHDA; CDR2 reads SQIVND (reference sequence). The CDR3 extends over 14 amino acids.

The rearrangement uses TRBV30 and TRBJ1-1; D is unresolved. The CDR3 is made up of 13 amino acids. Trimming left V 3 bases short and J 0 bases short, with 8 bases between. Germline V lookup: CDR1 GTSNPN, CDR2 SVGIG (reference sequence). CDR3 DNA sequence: TGTGCCTGGAGCGCGGGGTTGAACACTGAAGCTTTCTTT. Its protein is CAWSAGLNTEAFF.

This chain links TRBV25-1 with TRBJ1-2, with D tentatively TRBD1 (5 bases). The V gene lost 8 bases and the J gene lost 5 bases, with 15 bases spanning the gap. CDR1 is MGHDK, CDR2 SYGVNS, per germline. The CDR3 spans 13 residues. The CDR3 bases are TGTGCCAGCTCCCCGGGGGATCGATATGGCTACACCTTC. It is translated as CASSPGDRYGYTF.

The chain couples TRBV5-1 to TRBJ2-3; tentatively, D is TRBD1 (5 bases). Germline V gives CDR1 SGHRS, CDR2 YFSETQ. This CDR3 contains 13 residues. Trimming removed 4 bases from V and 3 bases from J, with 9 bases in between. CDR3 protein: CASSPDKTDTQYF. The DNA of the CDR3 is TGCGCCAGCAGCCCGGACAAGACAGATACGCAGTATTTT.

CDR3 sequence (DNA): TGTGCCAGCAGTCCCGGCGAGGGGATATTTGAAGCTTTCTTT. Translated: CASSPGEGIFEAFF. The chain carries TRBV27 and TRBJ1-1, with a tentative D call TRBD1 (5 bases). V was clipped by 5 bases and J by 7 bases, with 17 bases between them. CDR1 and CDR2 (germline): MNHEY, SMNVEV (reference sequence). The CDR3 length is 14 residues.

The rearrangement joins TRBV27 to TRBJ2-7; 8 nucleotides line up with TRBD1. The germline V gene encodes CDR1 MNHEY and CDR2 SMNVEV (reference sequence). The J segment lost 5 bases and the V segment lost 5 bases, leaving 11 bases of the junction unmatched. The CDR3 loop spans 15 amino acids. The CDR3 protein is CASSLLGTGMDEQYF. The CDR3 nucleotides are TGTGCCAGCAGTCTTCTAGGGACAGGCATGGACGAGCAGTACTTC.

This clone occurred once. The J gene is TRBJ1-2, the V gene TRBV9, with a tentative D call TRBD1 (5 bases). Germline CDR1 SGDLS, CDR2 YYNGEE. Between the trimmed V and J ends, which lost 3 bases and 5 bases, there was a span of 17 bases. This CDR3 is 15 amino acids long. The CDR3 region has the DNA TGTGCCAGCAGCGCACCACAAGGGACGGAATATGGCTACACCTTC. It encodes CASSAPQGTEYGYTF.

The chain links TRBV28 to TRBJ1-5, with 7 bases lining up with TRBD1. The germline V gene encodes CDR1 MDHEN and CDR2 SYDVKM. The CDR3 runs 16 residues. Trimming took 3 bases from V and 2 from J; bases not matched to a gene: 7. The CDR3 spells CASSLRFGQGNQPQHF. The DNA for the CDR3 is TGTGCCAGCAGTTTGAGGTTCGGACAGGGCAATCAGCCCCAGCATTTT. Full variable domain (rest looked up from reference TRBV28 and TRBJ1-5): DVKVTQSSRYLVKRTGEKVFLECVQDMDHENMFWYRQDPGLGLRLIYFSYDVKMKEKGDIPEGYSVSREKKERFSLILESASTNQTSMYLCASSLRFGQGNQPQHFGDGTRLSIL.

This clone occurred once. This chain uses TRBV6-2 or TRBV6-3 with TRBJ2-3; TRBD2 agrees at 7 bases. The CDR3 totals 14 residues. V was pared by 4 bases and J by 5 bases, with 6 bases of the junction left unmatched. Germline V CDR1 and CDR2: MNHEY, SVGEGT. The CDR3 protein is CASSFGGSRDTQYF. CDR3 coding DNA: TGTGCCAGCAGTTTTGGCGGGAGTAGAGATACGCAGTATTTT.

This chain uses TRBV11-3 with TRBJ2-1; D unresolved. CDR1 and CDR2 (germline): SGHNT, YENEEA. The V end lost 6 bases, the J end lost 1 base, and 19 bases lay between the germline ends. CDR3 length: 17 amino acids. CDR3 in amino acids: CASRPDLSYLSYNEQFF. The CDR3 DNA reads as TGTGCCAGCAGACCGGATTTGAGCTACTTATCCTACAATGAGCAGTTCTTC.

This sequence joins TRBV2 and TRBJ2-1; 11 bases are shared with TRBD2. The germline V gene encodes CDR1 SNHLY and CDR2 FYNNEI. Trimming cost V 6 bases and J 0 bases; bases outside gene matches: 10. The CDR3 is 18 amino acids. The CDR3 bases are TGTGCCAGCAGGAAGGGGCTAGCGGGAGGCCTCTCCTACAATGAGCAGTTCTTC. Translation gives CASRKGLAGGLSYNEQFF.

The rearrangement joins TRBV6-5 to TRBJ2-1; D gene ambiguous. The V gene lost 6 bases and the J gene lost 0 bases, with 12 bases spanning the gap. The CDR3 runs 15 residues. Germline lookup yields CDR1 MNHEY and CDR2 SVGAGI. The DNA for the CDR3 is TGTGCCAGCAGATCAATAGTGAGCTCCTACAATGAGCAGTTCTTC. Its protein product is CASRSIVSSYNEQFF.

CDR3 loop: CASSTGQTNTGELFF. CDR3 sequence (DNA): TGTGCCAGCAGTACGGGACAGACGAACACCGGGGAGCTGTTTTTT. The chain employs TRBV6-5 and TRBJ2-2, with 7 positions matching TRBD1. The CDR3 loop spans 15 amino acids. The J segment lost 0 bases and the V segment lost 5 bases, leaving 3 bases of the junction unmatched. Germline V gene sequence: CDR1 MNHEY, CDR2 SVGAGI.

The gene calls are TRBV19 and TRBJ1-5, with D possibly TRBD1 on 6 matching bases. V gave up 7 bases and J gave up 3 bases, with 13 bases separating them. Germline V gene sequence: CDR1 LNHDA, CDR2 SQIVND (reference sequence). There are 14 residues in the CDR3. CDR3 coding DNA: TGTGCCAGTAACCCCGGGACACTCAATCAGCCCCAGCATTTT. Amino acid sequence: CASNPGTLNQPQHF.

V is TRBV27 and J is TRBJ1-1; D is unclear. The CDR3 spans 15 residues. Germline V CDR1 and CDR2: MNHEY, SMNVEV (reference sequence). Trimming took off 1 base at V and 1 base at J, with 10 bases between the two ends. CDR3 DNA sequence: TGTGCCAGCAGTTTATTCTACGGCGAGAACACTGAAGCTTTCTTT. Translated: CASSLFYGENTEAFF.

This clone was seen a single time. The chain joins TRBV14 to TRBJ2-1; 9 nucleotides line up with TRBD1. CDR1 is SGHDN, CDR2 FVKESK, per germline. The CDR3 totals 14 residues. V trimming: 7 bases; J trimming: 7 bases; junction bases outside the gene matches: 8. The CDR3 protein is CASKPGQGDNEQFF. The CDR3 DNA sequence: TGTGCCAGCAAACCGGGACAGGGAGATAATGAGCAGTTCTTC.

CDR3 sequence (DNA): TGTGCTTCGGGGTTTCTCCCCTACGAGCAGTACTTC. As protein: CASGFLPYEQYF. The rearrangement joins TRBV2 to TRBJ2-7; D is possibly TRBD2 (5 bases). The CDR3 covers 12 residues. The germline V gene has CDR1 SNHLY and CDR2 FYNNEI.

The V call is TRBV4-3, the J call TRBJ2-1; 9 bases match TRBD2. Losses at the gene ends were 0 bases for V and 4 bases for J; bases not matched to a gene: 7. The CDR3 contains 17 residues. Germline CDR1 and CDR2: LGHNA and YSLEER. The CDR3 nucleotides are TGCGCCAGCAGCCAAGAGACAGCGGGAGGCCTATACAATGAGCAGTTCTTC. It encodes CASSQETAGGLYNEQFF.

As DNA, the CDR3 is TGCGCCAGCAGCCCCCGAGGGACTGGTGGCTACGAGCAGTACTTC. Protein: CASSPRGTGGYEQYF. The rearrangement uses TRBV5-1 and TRBJ2-7, with D possibly being TRBD2 (6 bases). The CDR3 loop spans 15 amino acids. Germline values: CDR1 SGHRS, CDR2 YFSETQ. Trimming removed 4 bases at V and 3 bases at J, with 17 bases between.

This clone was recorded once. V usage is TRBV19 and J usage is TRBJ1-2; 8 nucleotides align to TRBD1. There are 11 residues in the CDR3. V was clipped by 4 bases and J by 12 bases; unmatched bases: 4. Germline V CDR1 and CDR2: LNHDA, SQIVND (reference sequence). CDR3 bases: TGTGCCAGTAGTACCCGGACAGGGAACACCTTC. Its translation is CASSTRTGNTF.